This T cell receptor (beta chain) derives from a study of Ad26.COV2.S vaccination and SARS-CoV-2 variants. Study-level background: Donor participated within the Ad26.COV2.S arm of the COV1001 trial. Study-level findings and limits: Higher spike-specific TCR breadth was found in vaccine recipients than in placebo recipients.

Treatment in this sample: about 20 received Ad26.COV2.S at low or high dose, single or two shots; roughly 5 received placebo; per-sample allocation not given. All samples were drawn on day 63, counting from the first vaccine or placebo injection. The donor's status was that of an adult aged 18-55 years in Boston. Wuhan-strain SARS-CoV-2 spike was expressed by the Ad26 vector that made up the vaccine. V lost 3 bases, J lost 5 bases, and 10 bases stayed unmatched. This CDR3 has 16 amino acids. The germline CDR1 and CDR2 sequences are LGHDT and YNNKEL (reference sequence). In regard to this clone: The antigen remains undetermined.

Produced via immunoSEQ multiplex PCR; TCRdb's table is partial and in-frame only. The data show 250,000 to 300,000 clones, with about 87% seen just once and under 4% held by the top ten. The chain is built from TRBV3-1 (or the pseudogene TRBV3-2) and TRBJ1-2, with TRBD1 matching 9 bases. Material: peripheral blood, obtained in a trial of Ad26.COV2.S vaccine versus placebo. The origin of this receptor is a person aged 18-60 years who received the Ad26.COV2.S COVID-19 vaccine or a placebo. CDR3 nucleotide sequence: TGTGCCAGCAGCCACCTTCCGGGACAGGGCGGGTATGGCTACACCTTC. Its protein is CASSHLPGQGGYGYTF.